A selection of T cell receptor beta chains follows, all from one sample in a study of blood T cell repertoires in COVID-19. The protocol was immunoSEQ multiplex PCR, while the TCRdb copy is restricted to in-frame clones and leaves out a portion. The sample shows around 49,000 clones, approximately 93% of them seen only once. The specimen sequenced was peripheral blood. The receptors were gathered from a man in his 60s with COVID-19, enrolled during active disease. The CDR3 runs from the conserved cysteine through the conserved F or W. D genes are given only for firm matches. Some rows mark clone size as missing; the rest say once, few, many or name a class of expanded clone.

J gene: TRBJ2-6; D gene: TRBD1; clone size: NA; V gene: TRBV7-2; CDR3 protein: CASGGQDFSGANVLTF; CDR3 DNA: TGTGCCAGCGGGGGACAGGACTTCTCTGGGGCCAACGTCCTGACTTTC
J gene: TRBJ1-1; D gene: NA; clone size: NA; V gene: TRBV3-1/TRBV3-2; CDR3 protein: CASSQDGRGRGTEAFF; CDR3 DNA: TGTGCCAGCAGCCAAGACGGTCGAGGAAGGGGGACTGAAGCTTTCTTT
J gene: TRBJ1-1; D gene: NA; clone size: NA; V gene: TRBV5-5; CDR3 protein: CASSPWGHTEAFF; CDR3 DNA: TGTGCCAGCAGCCCCTGGGGACATACTGAAGCTTTCTTT
J gene: TRBJ2-2; D gene: NA; clone size: NA; V gene: TRBV25-1; CDR3 protein: CASSRIGGGDNTGELFF; CDR3 DNA: TGTGCCAGCAGTCGAATCGGAGGGGGGGATAACACCGGGGAGCTGTTTTTT
J gene: TRBJ1-2; D gene: NA; clone size: few; V gene: TRBV10-3; CDR3 protein: CAISELESSGYTF; CDR3 DNA: TGTGCCATCAGTGAGTTGGAGTCTAGTGGCTACACCTTC
J gene: TRBJ2-1; D gene: NA; clone size: NA; V gene: TRBV7-3; CDR3 protein: CASSPPGASYNEQFF; CDR3 DNA: TGTGCCAGCAGCCCCCCTGGGGCCTCCTACAATGAGCAGTTCTTC
J gene: TRBJ2-7; D gene: NA; clone size: NA; V gene: TRBV4-1; CDR3 protein: CASSQDGPYEQYF; CDR3 DNA: TGCGCCAGCAGCCAAGATGGCCCCTACGAGCAGTACTTC
J gene: TRBJ2-7; D gene: NA; clone size: NA; V gene: TRBV30; CDR3 protein: CAWSLGHSSYEQYF; CDR3 DNA: TGTGCCTGGAGTTTGGGACATAGCTCCTACGAGCAGTACTTC
J gene: TRBJ2-7; D gene: NA; clone size: NA; V gene: TRBV19; CDR3 protein: CASSMGGGNEQYF; CDR3 DNA: TGTGCCAGTAGTATGGGTGGGGGCAACGAGCAGTACTTC
J gene: TRBJ2-2; D gene: TRBD1; clone size: NA; V gene: TRBV7-2; CDR3 protein: CASRQDRVGTGELFF; CDR3 DNA: TGTGCCAGCAGACAAGACAGGGTTGGCACCGGGGAGCTGTTTTTT
J gene: TRBJ1-5; D gene: NA; clone size: once; V gene: TRBV10-3; CDR3 protein: CAISDVFSNQPQHF; CDR3 DNA: TGTGCCATCAGTGACGTCTTTAGCAATCAGCCCCAGCATTTT
J gene: TRBJ2-1; D gene: NA; clone size: NA; V gene: TRBV7-2; CDR3 protein: CASSGLSSSSYNEQFF; CDR3 DNA: TGTGCCAGCAGCGGACTAAGCAGCTCTTCCTACAATGAGCAGTTCTTC